This TCR beta chain was captured in a study of shared clonotypes between healthy human individuals. The V gene end was trimmed by 6 bases and the J gene end by 2 bases; junction bases not matched to a gene: 5. Germline V gene data show CDR1 as SNHLY and CDR2 as FYNNEI. There are 16 residues in the CDR3. Profiling relied on immunoSEQ multiplex PCR, and the TCRdb table lists in-frame clones only, not all of them. The sample holds about half a million clones, roughly 80% seen once. This chain links TRBV2 with TRBJ2-2, with TRBD1 matching 11 bases. Source material: PBMCs. The origin of this receptor is a woman aged 35 to 49 in good health. Some clones in this sample may be carry-over from other donors' samples. CDR3 nucleotide sequence: TGTGCCAGCAGGAAAGGGACAGGGGGTAACACCGGGGAGCTGTTTTTT. It is translated as CASRKGTGGNTGELFF.